This T cell receptor beta chain came from a study of blood T cell repertoires in COVID-19. For the study at large: T cells, B-cell-depleted T cells, or PBMCs provided the cDNA or gDNA that served as material.

V shed 2 bases and J 2 bases; nucleotides not matched to a gene: 9. Per the germline V gene, CDR1 is SEHNR and CDR2 is FQNEAQ (reference sequence). The CDR3 covers 16 residues. Assignment of participants to cohorts was predicated upon participant-reported clinical history. Data came from immunoSEQ multiplex PCR; TCRdb stores just in-frame clones and leaves some out. The repertoire includes under 500,000 clones, about 85% of them detected once, and nearly 2% sits in the top ten. What was sequenced was PBMCs or T cells enriched from blood (not recorded which). The source of this sequence is a woman under 30 with acute COVID-19. The genes are TRBV7-9 and TRBJ2-7; 7 bases map to TRBD1. CDR3 in amino acids: CASSLKFDRDPYEQYF. The CDR3 DNA is TGTGCCAGCAGCTTAAAGTTTGACAGGGACCCCTACGAGCAGTACTTC.